This TCR beta chain was captured by sequencing in a study of shared clonotypes between healthy human individuals. Study-level points and caveats: What naive subsets generally showed was a larger estimated richness than memory subsets showed.

Both subsets, CD45RA+ naive and CD45RA-negative memory, were split from the CD4+ cells. The CDR3 is made up of 16 amino acids. Germline assignment: CDR1 MDHEN and CDR2 SYDVKM. V was pared by 2 bases and J by 1 base, with 2 bases of the junction left unmatched. As for this clone: Antigen specificity is unknown.

Source study methods: ImmunoSEQ gave junction-only sequences without quality scores, so filtering differed. The assay was immunoSEQ multiplex PCR, and TCRdb's table has in-frame clones only and misses some. From that table come the V and J calls and clone size; the DNA was used to work out D and trimming. The profile shows over 2 million clones, less than 95% of them singletons. Specimen: naive CD4+ T cells from PBMCs. Indicated subset: CD45RA+ positively selected. The V gene is TRBV28, the J gene TRBJ1-4; 9 bases are shared with TRBD1. This clonotype was sampled from a man aged 18 to 30 in good health. Some clones in this sample may be carry-over from other donors' samples. The CDR3 bases are TGTGCCAGCAGTTTAGGGACAGGGTTAACTAATGAAAAACTGTTTTTT. It yields the protein CASSLGTGLTNEKLFF.